This T cell receptor (beta chain) was identified in a study of cytomegalovirus exposure and HLA in healthy donors. Points from the study as a whole: With later analysis, a missense DCLRE1C variant became linked to TCR beta V- and J-gene trimming.

V gave up 2 bases and J gave up 6 bases; unmatched junction bases: 8. This CDR3 is 18 amino acids long. Germline CDR1 and CDR2: SGHNT and YYREEE (reference sequence). As concerns this clone: What it recognizes is unknown.

Primers included in the PCR were 60 Vbeta and 13 Jbeta primers. Data came from immunoSEQ multiplex PCR; TCRdb stores just in-frame clones and leaves some out. There are about 130,000 clones in the sample; around three quarters occur only once, and about 3% lies in the top ten. The chain carries TRBV5-4 and TRBJ2-2, with 15 bases matching TRBD2. The sample consisted of PBMCs. This sequence originates from a woman aged 55-70 years in good health and CMV-seropositive. CDR3 DNA sequence: TGTGCCAGCAGCTTCTTGGGGCGGACTAGCGGGGGGGCCGGGGAGCTGTTTTTT. Translated, it gives CASSFLGRTSGGAGELFF. Supplemented by reference TRBV5-4 and TRBJ2-2, the full variable domain reads ETGVTQSPTHLIKTRGQQVTLRCSSQSGHNTVSWYQQALGQGPQFIFQYYREEENGRGNFPPRFSGLQFPNYSSELNVNALELDDSALYLCASSFLGRTSGGAGELFFGEGSRLTVL.